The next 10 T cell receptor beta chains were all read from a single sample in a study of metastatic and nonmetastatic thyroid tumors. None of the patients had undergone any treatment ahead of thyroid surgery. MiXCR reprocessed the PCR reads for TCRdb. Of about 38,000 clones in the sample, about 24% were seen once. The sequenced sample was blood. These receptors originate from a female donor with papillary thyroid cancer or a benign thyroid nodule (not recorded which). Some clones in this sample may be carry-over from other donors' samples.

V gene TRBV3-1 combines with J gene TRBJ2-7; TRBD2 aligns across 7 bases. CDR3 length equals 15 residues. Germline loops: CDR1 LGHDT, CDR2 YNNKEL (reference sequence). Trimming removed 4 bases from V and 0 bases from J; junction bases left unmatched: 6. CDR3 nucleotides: TGTGCCAGCAGCCGGGAACTAGCGATCTCCTACGAGCAGTACTTC. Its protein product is CASSRELAISYEQYF.

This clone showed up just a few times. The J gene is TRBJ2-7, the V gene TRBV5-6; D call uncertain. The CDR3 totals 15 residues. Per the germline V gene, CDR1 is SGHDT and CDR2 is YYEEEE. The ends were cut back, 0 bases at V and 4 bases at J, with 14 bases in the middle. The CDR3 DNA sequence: TGTGCCAGCAGCTTGGCCCTGGTGGTGGTTTACGAGCAGTACTTC. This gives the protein CASSLALVVVYEQYF.

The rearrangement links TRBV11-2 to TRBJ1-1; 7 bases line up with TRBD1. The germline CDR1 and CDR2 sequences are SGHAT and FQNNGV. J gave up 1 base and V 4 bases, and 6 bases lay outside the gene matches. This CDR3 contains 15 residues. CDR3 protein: CASSSTTGANTEAFF. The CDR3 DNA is TGTGCCAGCAGCTCCACCACAGGGGCGAACACTGAAGCTTTCTTT.

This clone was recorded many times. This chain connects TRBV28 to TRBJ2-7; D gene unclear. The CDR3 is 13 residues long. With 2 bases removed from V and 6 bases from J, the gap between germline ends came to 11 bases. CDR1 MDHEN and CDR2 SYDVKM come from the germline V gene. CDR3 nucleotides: TGTGCCAGCAGTTTAGACTCTTTTGCCGAGCAGTACTTC. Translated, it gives CASSLDSFAEQYF. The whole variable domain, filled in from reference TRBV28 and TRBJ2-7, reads DVKVTQSSRYLVKRTGEKVFLECVQDMDHENMFWYRQDPGLGLRLIYFSYDVKMKEKGDIPEGYSVSREKKERFSLILESASTNQTSMYLCASSLDSFAEQYFGPGTRLTVT.

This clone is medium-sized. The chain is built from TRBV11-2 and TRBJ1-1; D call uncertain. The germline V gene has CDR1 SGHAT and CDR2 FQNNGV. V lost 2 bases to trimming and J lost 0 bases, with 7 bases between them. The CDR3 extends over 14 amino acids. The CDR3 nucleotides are TGTGCCAGCAGCTTAACAACTATGAACACTGAAGCTTTCTTT. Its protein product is CASSLTTMNTEAFF.

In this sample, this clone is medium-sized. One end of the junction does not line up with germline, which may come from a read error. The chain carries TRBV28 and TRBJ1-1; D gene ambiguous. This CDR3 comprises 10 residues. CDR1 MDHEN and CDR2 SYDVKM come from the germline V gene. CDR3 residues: CASSLNPREF. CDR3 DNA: TGTGCCAGCAGTTTAAACCCGAGGGAATTT.

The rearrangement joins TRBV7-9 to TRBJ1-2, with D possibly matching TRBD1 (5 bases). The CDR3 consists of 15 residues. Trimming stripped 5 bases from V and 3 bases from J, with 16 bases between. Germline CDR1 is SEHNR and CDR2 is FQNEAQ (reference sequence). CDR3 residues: CASSAPGTPDYGYTF. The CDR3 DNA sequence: TGTGCCAGCAGCGCTCCAGGGACCCCAGACTATGGCTACACCTTC.

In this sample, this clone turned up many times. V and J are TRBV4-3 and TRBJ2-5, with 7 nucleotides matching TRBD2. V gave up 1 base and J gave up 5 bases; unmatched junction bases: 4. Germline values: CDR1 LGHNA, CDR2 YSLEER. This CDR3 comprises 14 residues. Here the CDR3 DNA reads TGCGCCAGCAGCCAAGGGGGGGGTAGGGAGACCCAGTACTTC. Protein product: CASSQGGGRETQYF.

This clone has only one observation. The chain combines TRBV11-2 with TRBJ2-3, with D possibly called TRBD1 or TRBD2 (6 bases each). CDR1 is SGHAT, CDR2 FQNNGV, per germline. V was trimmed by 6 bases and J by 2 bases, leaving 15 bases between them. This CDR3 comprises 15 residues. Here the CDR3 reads CASSPRGRTTDTQYF. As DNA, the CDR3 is TGTGCCAGCAGTCCCCGGGGGCGGACCACAGATACGCAGTATTTT.

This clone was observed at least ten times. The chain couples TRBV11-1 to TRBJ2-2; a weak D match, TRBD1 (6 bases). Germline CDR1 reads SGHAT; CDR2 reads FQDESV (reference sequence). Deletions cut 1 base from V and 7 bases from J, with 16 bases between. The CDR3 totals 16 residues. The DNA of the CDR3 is TGTGCCAGCAGCTTAGATTCCTGGAGCAGGGGCGGGGAGCTGTTTTTT. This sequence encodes CASSLDSWSRGGELFF.